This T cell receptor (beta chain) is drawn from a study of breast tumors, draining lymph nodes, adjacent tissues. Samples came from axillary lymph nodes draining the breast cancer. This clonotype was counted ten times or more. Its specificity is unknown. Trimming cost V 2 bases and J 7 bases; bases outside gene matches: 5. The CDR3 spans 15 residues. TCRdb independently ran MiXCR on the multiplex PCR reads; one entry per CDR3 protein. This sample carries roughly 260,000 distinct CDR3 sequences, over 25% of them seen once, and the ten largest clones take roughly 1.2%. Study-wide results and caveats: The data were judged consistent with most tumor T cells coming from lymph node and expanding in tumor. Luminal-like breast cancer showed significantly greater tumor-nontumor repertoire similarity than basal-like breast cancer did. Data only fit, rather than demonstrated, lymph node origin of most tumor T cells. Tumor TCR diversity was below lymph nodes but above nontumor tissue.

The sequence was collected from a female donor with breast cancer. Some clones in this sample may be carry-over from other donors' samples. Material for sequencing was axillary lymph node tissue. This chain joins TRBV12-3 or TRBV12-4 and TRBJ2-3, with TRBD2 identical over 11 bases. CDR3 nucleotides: TGTGCCAGCAGTTTAACCCCTAGCGGGAGGAATACGCAGTATTTT. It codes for CASSLTPSGRNTQYF.